A single sample gave rise to the 17 T cell receptor beta chains below, sequenced in a study of CXCR3-negative and CXCR3-positive naive CD8 T cells. Researchers prepared the TRB cDNA libraries using 5' RACE with UMI labels. After re-calling the 5' RACE reads, TCRdb lists one entry per CDR3 protein, DNA absent. This sample's table has 45,000 to 55,000 distinct CDR3 sequences. The sequencing input was memory CD8+ T cells from blood. Every receptor here comes from a human donor in good health. Some clones in this sample may be carry-over from other donors' samples.

The chain links TRBV9 to TRBJ2-1; as DNA is missing, the TRBD2 call by TCRdb cannot be tested. CDR3 length: 16 amino acids. Germline V lookup: CDR1 SGDLS, CDR2 YYNGEE. The chain's CDR3 is CASAHSERGDHNEQFF.

V is TRBV12-3 or TRBV12-4 and J is TRBJ1-3; TCRdb calls TRBD1, which cannot be checked without DNA. CDR3 length: 12 amino acids. The CDR3: CASKGGYDTIYF.

The chain employs TRBV5-1 and TRBJ2-1; the TCRdb call, TRBD2, lacks DNA for checking. In germline, CDR1 is SGHRS, CDR2 YFSETQ. CDR3 size: 12 residues. CDR3 sequence: CASEREGNEQFF.

The chain combines TRBV14 with TRBJ2-1; TCRdb selects TRBD1, and the lack of DNA leaves this call unchecked. This CDR3 contains 16 residues. Germline V gives CDR1 SGHDN, CDR2 FVKESK. The CDR3: CASSQVLGTGYNEQFF.

The chain uses TRBV28 and TRBJ2-7. Germline V lookup: CDR1 MDHEN, CDR2 SYDVKM. The CDR3 covers 12 residues. The CDR3: CASSLWGNEQYF.

This chain uses TRBV7-9 with TRBJ1-1; TCRdb designates TRBD1, a call that cannot be tested without DNA. Germline CDR1 is SEHNR and CDR2 is FQNEAQ (reference sequence). This CDR3 has 15 residues. The CDR3 here is CASSLVDRGNTEAFF.

This chain links TRBV6-2 or TRBV6-3 with TRBJ1-5; no DNA is available, so the TRBD1 call from TCRdb remains unchecked. The CDR3 contains 15 residues. Germline lookup yields CDR1 MNHEY and CDR2 SVGEGT. CDR3 loop: CASSYDWTGNQPQHF.

This chain uses TRBV29-1 with TRBJ2-5; the TRBD1 assignment by TCRdb is unverifiable without DNA. The CDR3 runs 15 residues. Germline V CDR1 and CDR2: SQVTM, ANQGSEA. The CDR3 sequence: CSVDGLVATEETQYF.

The rearrangement links TRBV7-3 to TRBJ2-2; TCRdb proposes TRBD1, but this gene call is untestable without DNA. The germline V gene has CDR1 SGHTA and CDR2 FQGTGA. The CDR3 consists of 16 residues. CDR3 region: CASRDPSGGNTGELFF.

V and J are TRBV20-1 and TRBJ2-1. The CDR3 runs 14 residues. Germline V gene sequence: CDR1 DFQATT, CDR2 SNEGSKA (reference sequence). The chain's CDR3 is CSARVVVTYNEQFF.

The chain uses TRBV29-1 and TRBJ2-7; the TCRdb D gene call, TRBD1, has no DNA to confirm it. CDR3 size: 12 residues. Germline V gives CDR1 SQVTM, CDR2 ANQGSEA. This CDR3 is CSVRDRVSEQYF.

The chain uses TRBV5-8 and TRBJ2-7; TCRdb picks TRBD1, but there is no DNA to check that call. CDR1 and CDR2 (germline): SGHTS, YDEGEE. CDR3 length equals 12 residues. The CDR3 here is CASSPGVYEQYF.

The V gene is TRBV2, the J gene TRBJ2-7; the TRBD2 assignment by TCRdb is unverifiable without DNA. CDR1 is SNHLY, CDR2 FYNNEI, per germline. The length of the CDR3 is 16 residues. The CDR3 loop is CASTNPKTRKDYEQYF.

The rearrangement uses TRBV28 and TRBJ1-5; TCRdb returns TRBD1, unconfirmable since there is no DNA. Germline V CDR1 and CDR2: MDHEN, SYDVKM. This CDR3 region has 15 residues. The CDR3 spells CASSQDRARYQPQHF. Using reference TRBV28 and TRBJ1-5 for the parts outside the CDR3, the full variable domain is DVKVTQSSRYLVKRTGEKVFLECVQDMDHENMFWYRQDPGLGLRLIYFSYDVKMKEKGDIPEGYSVSREKKERFSLILESASTNQTSMYLCASSQDRARYQPQHFGDGTRLSIL.

The chain recombines TRBV28 with TRBJ2-5; TCRdb calls TRBD1, which cannot be checked without DNA. Looked up from germline, CDR1 is MDHEN and CDR2 is SYDVKM. The CDR3 runs to 15 residues. CDR3 sequence: CASSFQTPPRETQYF.

The chain combines TRBV29-1 with TRBJ2-3; TCRdb lists TRBD1, though no DNA is available to test this call. The CDR3 sequence is 13 residues long. Germline V gene sequence: CDR1 SQVTM, CDR2 ANQGSEA. The CDR3 region is CSVWTGSADTQYF.

The rearrangement joins TRBV11-2 to TRBJ1-3. The CDR3 runs 17 residues. Germline CDR1 SGHAT, CDR2 FQNNGV. CDR3 residues: CASSFDGFSTSGNTIYF.